The 3 T cell receptor beta chains in this list originate from one sample, sequenced in a study of a mutant IDH1 vaccine in newly diagnosed glioma. Noted time point: week 35, safety follow-up. Doses consisted of 300 ug of mutant IDH1 20-mer peptide each, paired with topical imiquimod. Profiled with immunoSEQ multiplex PCR; TCRdb holds only in-frame clones, not every one. The sample contains about 48,000 clones, approximately 80% of which appear only once. For these TCRs, the target antigens are not known. Sequenced here: PBMCs, sampled from a glioma patient whose treatment included an IDH1 peptide vaccine. The receptors shown here come from a man aged 35-49 years with glioma.

The J gene is TRBJ2-1, the V gene TRBV6-5, with D perhaps matching TRBD1 (6 bases). The CDR3 contains 13 residues. V was trimmed by 6 bases and J by 6 bases, leaving 12 bases between them. Per the germline V gene, CDR1 is MNHEY and CDR2 is SVGAGI. The CDR3: CASRFIQGNEQFF. CDR3 coding DNA: TGTGCCAGCAGATTTATACAGGGCAATGAGCAGTTCTTC.

This clone is labeled as medium-sized. The chain employs TRBV6-4 and TRBJ2-5, with 7 bases identical to TRBD1. The CDR3 totals 14 residues. V lost 1 base and J lost 5; bases outside the gene matches: 4. Germline V gene sequence: CDR1 MRHNA, CDR2 SNTAGT. The CDR3 DNA sequence: TGTGCCAGCAGTGACTTGGACAGGCGGGAGACCCAGTACTTC. Translation: CASSDLDRRETQYF.

In its sample, this clone was seen a few times. The CDR3 protein is CASSYSQGTEAFF. The CDR3 DNA sequence: TGTGCCAGCAGTTACTCCCAGGGTACTGAAGCTTTCTTT. The V and J genes are TRBV6-5 and TRBJ1-1, with TRBD1 as a possible D gene (5 bases). The CDR3 loop spans 13 amino acids. Germline CDR1 is MNHEY and CDR2 is SVGAGI. Trimming left V 0 bases short and J 5 bases short, with 7 bases between.